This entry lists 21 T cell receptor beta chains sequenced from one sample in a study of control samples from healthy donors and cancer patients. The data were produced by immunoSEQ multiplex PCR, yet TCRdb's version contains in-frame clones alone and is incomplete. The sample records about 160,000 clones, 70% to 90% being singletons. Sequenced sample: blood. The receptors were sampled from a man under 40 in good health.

The CDR3 protein is CASSQGFNQPQHF. DNA for the CDR3: TGTGCCAGCAGCCAGGGTTTCAATCAGCCCCAGCATTTT. The V and J genes are TRBV3-1 (or the pseudogene TRBV3-2) and TRBJ1-5; D is unresolved. Germline loops: CDR1 LGHDT, CDR2 YNNKEL (reference sequence). The ends were cut back, 3 bases at V and 3 bases at J, with 6 bases in the middle. The CDR3 has 13 residues.

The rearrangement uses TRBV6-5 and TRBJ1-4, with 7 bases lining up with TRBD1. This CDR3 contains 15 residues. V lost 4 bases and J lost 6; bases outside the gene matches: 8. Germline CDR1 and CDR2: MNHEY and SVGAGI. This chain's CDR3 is CASSSPDRADEKLFF. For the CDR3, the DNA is TGTGCCAGCAGTTCCCCCGACAGGGCGGATGAAAAACTGTTTTTT.

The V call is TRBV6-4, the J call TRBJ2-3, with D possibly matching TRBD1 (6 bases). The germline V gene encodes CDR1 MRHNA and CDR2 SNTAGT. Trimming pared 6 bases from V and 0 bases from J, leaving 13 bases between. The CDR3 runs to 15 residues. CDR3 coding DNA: TGTGCCAGCAGAAGGTTAGGACAGAGCACAGATACGCAGTATTTT. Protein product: CASRRLGQSTDTQYF.

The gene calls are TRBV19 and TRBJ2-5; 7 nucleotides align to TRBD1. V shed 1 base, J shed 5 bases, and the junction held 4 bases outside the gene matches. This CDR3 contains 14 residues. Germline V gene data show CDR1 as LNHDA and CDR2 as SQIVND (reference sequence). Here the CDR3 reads CASSIGQGGETQYF. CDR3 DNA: TGTGCCAGTAGTATAGGACAGGGCGGGGAGACCCAGTACTTC.

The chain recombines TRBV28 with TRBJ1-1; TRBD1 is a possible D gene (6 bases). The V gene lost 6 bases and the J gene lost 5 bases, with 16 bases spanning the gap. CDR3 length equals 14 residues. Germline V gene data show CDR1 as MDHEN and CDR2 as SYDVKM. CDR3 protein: CASSPNRVGTEAFF. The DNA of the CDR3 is TGTGCCAGCAGCCCAAACAGGGTGGGGACTGAAGCTTTCTTT. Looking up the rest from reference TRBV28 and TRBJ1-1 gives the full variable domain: DVKVTQSSRYLVKRTGEKVFLECVQDMDHENMFWYRQDPGLGLRLIYFSYDVKMKEKGDIPEGYSVSREKKERFSLILESASTNQTSMYLCASSPNRVGTEAFFGQGTRLTVV.

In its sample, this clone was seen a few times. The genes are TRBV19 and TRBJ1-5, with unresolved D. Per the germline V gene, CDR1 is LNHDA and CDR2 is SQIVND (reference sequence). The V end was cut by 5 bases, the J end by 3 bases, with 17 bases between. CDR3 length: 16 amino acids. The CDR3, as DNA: TGTGCCAGTAGTTTCCAGCCTCATTCCGACAATCAGCCCCAGCATTTT. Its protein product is CASSFQPHSDNQPQHF.

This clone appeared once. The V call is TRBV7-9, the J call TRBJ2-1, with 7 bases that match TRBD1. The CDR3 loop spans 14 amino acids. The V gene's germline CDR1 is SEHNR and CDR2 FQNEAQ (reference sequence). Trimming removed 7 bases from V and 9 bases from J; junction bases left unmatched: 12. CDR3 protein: CASTEGAGAREQFF. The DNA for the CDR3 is TGTGCCAGCACCGAGGGGGCAGGAGCGCGTGAGCAGTTCTTC.

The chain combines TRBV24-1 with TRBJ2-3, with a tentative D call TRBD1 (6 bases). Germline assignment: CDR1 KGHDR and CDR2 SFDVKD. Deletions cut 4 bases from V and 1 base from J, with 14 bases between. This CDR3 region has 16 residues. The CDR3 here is CATSERRGSGTDTQYF. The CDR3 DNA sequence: TGTGCCACCAGTGAACGCAGGGGTTCAGGCACAGATACGCAGTATTTT.

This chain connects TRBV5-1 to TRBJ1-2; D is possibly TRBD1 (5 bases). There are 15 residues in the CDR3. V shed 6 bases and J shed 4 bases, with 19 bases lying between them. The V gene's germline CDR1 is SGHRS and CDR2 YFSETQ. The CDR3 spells CASTETGTKAYGYTF. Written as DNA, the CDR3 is TGCGCCAGCACCGAAACCGGGACGAAGGCCTATGGCTACACCTTC.

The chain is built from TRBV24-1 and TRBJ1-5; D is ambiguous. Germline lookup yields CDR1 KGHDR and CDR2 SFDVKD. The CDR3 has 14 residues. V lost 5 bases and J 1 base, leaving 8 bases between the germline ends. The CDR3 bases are TGTGCCACCAGTGGGGGTATGAGCAATCAGCCCCAGCATTTT. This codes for CATSGGMSNQPQHF.

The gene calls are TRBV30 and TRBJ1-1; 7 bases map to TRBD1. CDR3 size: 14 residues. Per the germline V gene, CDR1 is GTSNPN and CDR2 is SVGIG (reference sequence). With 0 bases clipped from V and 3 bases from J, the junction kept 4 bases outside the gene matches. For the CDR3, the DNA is TGTGCCTGGAGTGTACGCAGGGGGTACACTGAAGCTTTCTTT. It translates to CAWSVRRGYTEAFF.

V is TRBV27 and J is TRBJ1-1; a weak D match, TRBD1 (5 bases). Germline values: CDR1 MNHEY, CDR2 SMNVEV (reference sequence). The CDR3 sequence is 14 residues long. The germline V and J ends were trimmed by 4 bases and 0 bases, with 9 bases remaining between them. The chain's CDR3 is CASSWGYMNTEAFF. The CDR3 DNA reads TGTGCCAGCAGTTGGGGGTACATGAACACTGAAGCTTTCTTT.

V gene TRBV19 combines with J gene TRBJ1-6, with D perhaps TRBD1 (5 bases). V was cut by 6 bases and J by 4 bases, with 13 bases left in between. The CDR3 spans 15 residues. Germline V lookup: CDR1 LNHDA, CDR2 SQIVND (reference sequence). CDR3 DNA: TGTGCCAGTAGATTCGGGACGGCTTATAATTCACCCCTCCACTTT. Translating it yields CASRFGTAYNSPLHF.

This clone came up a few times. The CDR3 coding sequence is TGTGCCAGCAGCTTAATAGTCTCTGGGGCCAACGTCCTGACTTTC. This codes for CASSLIVSGANVLTF. J is TRBJ2-6 and V is TRBV7-3; D remains unclear. The CDR3 is 15 amino acids. Germline V lookup: CDR1 SGHTA, CDR2 FQGTGA. Trimming pared 1 base from V and 0 bases from J, leaving 4 bases between.

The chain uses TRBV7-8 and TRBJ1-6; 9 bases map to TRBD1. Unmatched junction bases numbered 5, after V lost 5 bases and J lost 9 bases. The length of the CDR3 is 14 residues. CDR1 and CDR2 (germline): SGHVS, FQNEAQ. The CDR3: CASSHGTGFSPLHF. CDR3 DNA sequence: TGTGCCAGCAGCCATGGGACAGGGTTTTCACCCCTCCACTTT.

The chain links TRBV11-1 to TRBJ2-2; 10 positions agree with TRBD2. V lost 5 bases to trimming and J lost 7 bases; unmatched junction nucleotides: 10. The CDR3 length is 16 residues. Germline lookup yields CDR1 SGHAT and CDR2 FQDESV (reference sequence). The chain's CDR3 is CASSLHSGGAVGELFF. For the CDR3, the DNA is TGTGCCAGCAGCCTACACAGCGGGGGGGCCGTCGGGGAGCTGTTTTTT.

DNA for the CDR3: TGTGCCAGCAGCTTAGAAGGGGGGAGTCAGCCCCAGCATTTT. Its protein is CASSLEGGSQPQHF. The J gene is TRBJ1-5, the V gene TRBV11-2; a possible D gene is TRBD1 (6 bases). The CDR3 covers 14 residues. Deletions cut 0 bases from V and 6 bases from J, with 9 bases between. Germline CDR1 reads SGHAT; CDR2 reads FQNNGV.

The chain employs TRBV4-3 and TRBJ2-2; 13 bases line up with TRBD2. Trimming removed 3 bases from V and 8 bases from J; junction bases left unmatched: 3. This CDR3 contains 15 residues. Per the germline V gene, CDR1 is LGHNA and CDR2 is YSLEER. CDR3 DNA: TGCGCCAGCAGCCACACTAGCGGGAGGGCAGGGGAGCTGTTTTTT. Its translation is CASSHTSGRAGELFF.

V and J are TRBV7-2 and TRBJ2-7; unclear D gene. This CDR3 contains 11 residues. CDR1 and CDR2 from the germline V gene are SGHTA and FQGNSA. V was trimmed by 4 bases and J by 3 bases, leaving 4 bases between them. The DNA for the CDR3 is TGTGCCAGCAGCTCCGACTACGAGCAGTACTTC. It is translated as CASSSDYEQYF.

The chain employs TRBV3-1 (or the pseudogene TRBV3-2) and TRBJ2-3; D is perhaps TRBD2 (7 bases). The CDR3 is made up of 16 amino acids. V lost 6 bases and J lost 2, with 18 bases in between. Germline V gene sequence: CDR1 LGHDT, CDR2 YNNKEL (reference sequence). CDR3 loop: CASRGAAGAYTDTQYF. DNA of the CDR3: TGTGCCAGCAGGGGAGCGGCGGGGGCGTACACAGATACGCAGTATTTT.

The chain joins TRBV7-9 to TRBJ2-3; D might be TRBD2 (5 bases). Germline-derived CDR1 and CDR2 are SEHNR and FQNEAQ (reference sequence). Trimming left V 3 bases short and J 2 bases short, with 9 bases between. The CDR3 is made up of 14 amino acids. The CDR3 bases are TGTGCCAGCAGCTTCTCTAGCCTCACAGATACGCAGTATTTT. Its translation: CASSFSSLTDTQYF.